The clone carrying this T cell receptor beta chain has a count of ten or more. Its antigen remains unknown. Sequence at one end of the junction differs from germline and may be a read error. The source of the sample is a study of cytomegalovirus exposure and HLA in healthy donors. With 60 Vbeta and 13 Jbeta primers, the PCR was carried out. Sequencing used immunoSEQ multiplex PCR; TCRdb keeps in-frame clones, though not all of them. The sample lists fewer than 200,000 clones, 80% to 90% seen once, with 6.5% to 7.5% in the top ten. Findings and caveats of the study: A later analysis showed HLA-associated TCR beta chains outstripping equally common others in clonal expansion.

This CDR3 has 15 amino acids. Germline-derived CDR1 and CDR2 are LGHNA and YSLEER. Healthy bone marrow donors formed the donor group. Specimen: PBMCs. This clonotype was obtained from a woman aged 25 to 45 in good health and CMV-seropositive. The chain uses TRBV4-3 and TRBJ2-3; D gene uncertain. The CDR3 loop is CASSQDRSATDTQYF. The CDR3 nucleotides are TGCGCCAGCAGTCAAGATAGGAGTGCCACAGATACGCAGTATTTT.